Following are 16 T cell receptor beta chains from one sample sequenced in a study of stem cell transplantation in POMP-related autoinflammatory disease (dated by TCRdb to 2020 to 2022). This specimen's time point label, per the study, means: after hematopoietic stem cell transplant. Receptor amplification or capture employed the immunoSEQ multiplex PCR assay. The immuneACCESS repertoire file appears here via TCRdb, limited to in-frame rearrangements. These files lack a portion of the clones; in checked studies, under half of the deficit traces to unresolved V genes, and the cause of the others is not known. This sample lists tens of thousands of clones; roughly 90% were detected once. In total, the top ten clones hold around 0.72% of the sample. The source material was CD4+ T cells from PBMCs, sampled after stem cell transplantation. Every receptor here comes from a human patient with POMP-related autoinflammation and immune dysregulation (PRAID). After a transplant, some of the T cells may come from the graft donor.

The V and J genes are TRBV5-1 and TRBJ2-2; 8 nucleotides agree with TRBD2. J was trimmed by 4 bases and V by 2 bases; bases with no gene match: 16. CDR1 is SGHRS, CDR2 YFSETQ, per germline. CDR3 length: 19 residues. CDR3 nucleotides: TGCGCCAGCAGCTTAGGTCAGAAGCCGGCGGGAGGACCCACCGGGGAGCTGTTTTTT. As protein: CASSLGQKPAGGPTGELFF.

This chain joins TRBV19 and TRBJ1-5; TRBD1 is a possible D gene (6 bases). CDR3 length equals 13 residues. The V end was cut by 3 bases, the J end by 7 bases, with 10 bases between. Germline CDR1 reads LNHDA; CDR2 reads SQIVND (reference sequence). The CDR3 is CASSIGGHQPQHF. The DNA of the CDR3 is TGTGCCAGTAGTATCGGGGGGCACCAGCCCCAGCATTTT.

The DNA for the CDR3 is TGCGCCAGCAGCTTGTTCGCCGGTCACACTGAAGCTTTCTTT. Protein product: CASSLFAGHTEAFF. The chain combines TRBV5-1 with TRBJ1-1; D gene ambiguous. The germline V and J ends were trimmed by 1 base and 3 bases, with 10 bases remaining between them. CDR3 size: 14 residues. Germline CDR1 reads SGHRS; CDR2 reads YFSETQ.

This chain links TRBV27 with TRBJ1-1; no definite D call. The CDR3 extends over 15 amino acids. The germline V and J ends were trimmed by 5 bases and 0 bases, with 13 bases remaining between them. The germline V gene has CDR1 MNHEY and CDR2 SMNVEV (reference sequence). CDR3 amino acids: CASSPWLELNTEAFF. The DNA of the CDR3 is TGTGCCAGCAGTCCGTGGTTGGAACTGAACACTGAAGCTTTCTTT.

The chain employs TRBV4-1 and TRBJ1-2; 7 bases align to TRBD1. J gave up 4 bases and V 2 bases, and 4 bases lay outside the gene matches. Germline V gives CDR1 MGHRA, CDR2 YSYEKL. This CDR3 spans 14 amino acids. The CDR3 here is CASSQPTGSYGYTF. CDR3 DNA: TGCGCCAGCAGCCAACCGACAGGGAGCTATGGCTACACCTTC.

The V call is TRBV28, the J call TRBJ2-3, with a weak D call TRBD2 (6 bases). The CDR3 sequence is 13 residues long. V lost 5 bases and J 4 bases, leaving 10 bases between the germline ends. Germline V gene sequence: CDR1 MDHEN, CDR2 SYDVKM. For the CDR3, the DNA is TGTGCCAGCAGTCTGAGACTAGCAGATACGCAGTATTTT. Translating it yields CASSLRLADTQYF.

V and J are TRBV5-8 and TRBJ2-1; 9 nucleotides agree with TRBD2. The CDR3 is made up of 15 amino acids. Per the germline V gene, CDR1 is SGHTS and CDR2 is YDEGEE. After removal of 5 bases from V and 2 bases from J, the junction contained 5 bases not matched to a gene. As DNA, the CDR3 is TGTGCCAGCAGGTCGATAGCGGGAGCCTACAATGAGCAGTTCTTC. Protein sequence: CASRSIAGAYNEQFF.

This sequence joins TRBV5-1 and TRBJ1-6; a weak D match, TRBD1 (6 bases). The V end lost 5 bases, the J end lost 2 bases, and 11 bases lay between the germline ends. This CDR3 has 15 residues. Germline lookup yields CDR1 SGHRS and CDR2 YFSETQ. CDR3: CASSPQGPYNSPLHF. Here the CDR3 DNA reads TGCGCCAGCAGTCCACAGGGTCCCTATAATTCACCCCTCCACTTT.

The chain is built from TRBV5-1 and TRBJ2-5; tentatively, D is TRBD2 (7 bases). CDR1 is SGHRS and CDR2 is YFSETQ in the germline V gene. V was shortened by 0 bases and J by 4 bases, with 31 bases between the two germline ends. This CDR3 spans 21 amino acids. The CDR3 DNA reads TGCGCCAGCAGCTTGGCTCGGCCGGGAGGCAGGGGTGGGCCAACGGGAGAGACCCAGTACTTC. Its translation is CASSLARPGGRGGPTGETQYF.

The rearrangement joins TRBV4-1 to TRBJ1-2; 9 nucleotides align to TRBD1. The CDR3 runs 13 residues. The germline gives CDR1 MGHRA, CDR2 YSYEKL. The J segment lost 8 bases and the V segment lost 8 bases, leaving 9 bases of the junction unmatched. DNA for the CDR3: TGCGCCAGCGGGAAGGGACAGGGTGGCGGCTACACCTTC. Amino acid sequence: CASGKGQGGGYTF.

This clone was seen just once. The chain links TRBV4-1 to TRBJ2-3, with 11 positions matching TRBD2. V shed 0 bases, J shed 4 bases, and the junction held 6 bases outside the gene matches. CDR1 MGHRA and CDR2 YSYEKL come from the germline V gene. CDR3 length: 17 residues. In DNA form, the CDR3 reads TGCGCCAGCAGCCAAGATGCCCTAGCGGGAGGCCCAGATACGCAGTATTTT. Amino acid sequence: CASSQDALAGGPDTQYF.

V is TRBV19 and J is TRBJ2-3, with TRBD2 matching over 12 bases. Germline CDR1 and CDR2: LNHDA and SQIVND (reference sequence). The CDR3 sequence is 13 residues long. Germline trimming cut 6 bases from V and 5 bases from J; bases unmatched to any gene: 0. The CDR3 bases are TGTGCCAGTAGGGGACTAGCGGGAGATACGCAGTATTTT. Translated, it gives CASRGLAGDTQYF.

This chain links TRBV28 with TRBJ2-7; D might be TRBD1 or TRBD2, each matching 7 bases. Per germline, CDR1 MDHEN and CDR2 SYDVKM. V gave up 5 bases and J gave up 6 bases, with 14 bases separating them. This CDR3 region has 13 residues. The CDR3 spells CASSPGGGGEQYF. The CDR3 DNA follows: TGTGCCAGCAGTCCAGGGGGGGGAGGCGAGCAGTACTTC.

The chain couples TRBV6-1 to TRBJ1-1; D is uncertain. CDR1 is MNHNS and CDR2 is SASEGT in the germline V gene. This CDR3 has 10 amino acids. Trimming removed 6 bases at V and 1 base at J, with 0 bases between. CDR3 residues: CASRNTEAFF. As DNA, the CDR3 is TGTGCCAGCAGGAACACTGAAGCTTTCTTT.

This clone was observed a single time. This chain uses TRBV18 with TRBJ1-2, with 8 positions matching TRBD1. The V gene's germline CDR1 is KGHSH and CDR2 LQKENI. The length of the CDR3 is 16 residues. Unmatched junction bases numbered 9, after V lost 2 bases and J lost 4 bases. The CDR3 here is CASSPLGQAGFYGYTF. Here the CDR3 DNA reads TGTGCCAGCTCACCATTGGGACAGGCGGGCTTCTATGGCTACACCTTC.

V gene TRBV28 combines with J gene TRBJ2-7, with D perhaps TRBD2 (5 bases). The CDR3 extends over 15 amino acids. CDR1 and CDR2 (germline): MDHEN, SYDVKM. Trimming removed 2 bases at V and 0 bases at J, with 11 bases between. CDR3 residues: CASSLPGMTSYEQYF. The CDR3 DNA sequence: TGTGCCAGCAGTTTACCCGGGATGACCTCCTACGAGCAGTACTTC.